This entry lists 31 T cell receptor beta chains sequenced from one sample in a study of T-cell memory formation after mild COVID-19. TCRdb used MiXCR to reprocess the 5' RACE reads, holding one entry per CDR3 protein. Counted here are hundreds of thousands of distinct CDR3 sequences, roughly 21% occurring once; the ten biggest clones make up 8.4%. The material sequenced was PBMCs or a T cell subset sorted from them (not recorded which). The receptors were sampled from an adult woman who had mild COVID-19 (a few samples of this study predate the infection). Cell type and time point are not known.

This chain connects TRBV7-6 to TRBJ2-7, with 8 bases identical to TRBD1. The V and J ends lost 1 base and 0 bases, in that order; junction bases with no gene match: 5. The CDR3 contains 16 residues. Per germline, CDR1 SGHVS and CDR2 FNYEAQ. CDR3 in amino acids: CASSLGAGTGSYEQYF. The CDR3 region has the DNA TGTGCCAGCAGCTTAGGCGCCGGGACAGGCTCCTACGAGCAGTACTTC.

This chain uses TRBV5-1 with TRBJ2-6; possibly TRBD1 or TRBD2 for D (5 bases each). The CDR3 runs 16 residues. Per the germline V gene, CDR1 is SGHRS and CDR2 is YFSETQ. V lost 1 base and J 4 bases, leaving 12 bases between the germline ends. The CDR3: CASSLSRGAGANVLTF. The CDR3 DNA reads as TGCGCCAGCAGCTTGTCCCGAGGGGCAGGGGCCAACGTCCTGACTTTC.

In this sample, this clonotype turned up many times. The CDR3 region is CASSFRDSYEQYF. Here the CDR3 DNA reads TGTGCCAGCAGCTTTAGGGACTCCTACGAGCAGTACTTC. This chain links TRBV7-9 with TRBJ2-7; D not certain. Trimming cost V 3 bases and J 0 bases, with 6 bases left between them. The germline gives CDR1 SEHNR, CDR2 FQNEAQ (reference sequence). This CDR3 is 13 amino acids long.

This clonotype was seen only a few times. This sequence joins TRBV12-3 or TRBV12-4 and TRBJ1-5; TRBD1 might be the D (6 bases). V was clipped by 2 bases and J by 4 bases, with 9 bases between them. This CDR3 is built from 14 residues. CDR3 DNA: TGTGCCAGCAGTTTAAGGGGGGCGAATCAGCCCCAGCATTTT. Its protein product is CASSLRGANQPQHF.

This clonotype has more than one count but fewer than ten. This rearrangement joins TRBV7-2 to TRBJ2-3; 7 bases align to TRBD2. The germline V gene encodes CDR1 SGHTA and CDR2 FQGNSA. V dropped 5 bases and J dropped 1; count of bases not matched to a gene: 6. The CDR3 covers 15 residues. The CDR3 DNA reads TGTGCCAGCAGCGGGGGGACTACCCGCACAGATACGCAGTATTTT. Its translation: CASSGGTTRTDTQYF.

Only a few counts were recorded for this clonotype. V and J are TRBV5-1 and TRBJ2-5; D is unresolved. From germline, CDR1 is SGHRS and CDR2 YFSETQ. The CDR3 totals 16 residues. The V end was cut by 4 bases, the J end by 5 bases, with 21 bases between. CDR3 in DNA: TGCGCCAGCAGCGGCTCTTTCTATAGGGATCGGGAGACCCAGTACTTC. Translating it yields CASSGSFYRDRETQYF. Using reference TRBV5-1 and TRBJ2-5 for the parts outside the CDR3, the full variable domain is KAGVTQTPRYLIKTRGQQVTLSCSPISGHRSVSWYQQTPGQGLQFLFEYFSETQRNKGNFPGRFSGRQFSNSRSEMNVSTLELGDSALYLCASSGSFYRDRETQYFGPGTRLLVL.

V gene TRBV6-2 or TRBV6-3 combines with J gene TRBJ2-7; D call uncertain. The germline V gene encodes CDR1 MNHEY and CDR2 SVGEGT. This CDR3 has 12 residues. Trimming took off 6 bases at V and 3 bases at J, with 9 bases between the two ends. The CDR3 nucleotides are TGTGCCAGCAGGGCAGGCAACTACGAGCAGTACTTC. Amino acid sequence: CASRAGNYEQYF.

This chain's CDR3 is CSVRLAGNEETQYF. CDR3 in DNA: TGCAGCGTTAGACTAGCGGGGAATGAAGAGACCCAGTACTTC. The genes are TRBV29-1 and TRBJ2-5; 11 nucleotides align to TRBD2. This CDR3 has 14 amino acids. The germline CDR1 and CDR2 sequences are SQVTM and ANQGSEA. The ends lost 5 bases at V and 3 bases at J; junction bases unmatched: 5.

This clonotype has more than one count but fewer than ten. V usage is TRBV5-1 and J usage is TRBJ2-1; a possible D gene is TRBD2 (6 bases). CDR1 is SGHRS and CDR2 is YFSETQ in the germline V gene. This CDR3 comprises 16 residues. The V end was cut by 5 bases, the J end by 3 bases, with 18 bases between. The CDR3 sequence: CASRSSSGGDYNEQFF. CDR3 bases: TGCGCCAGCAGGTCATCCAGCGGAGGGGACTACAATGAGCAGTTCTTC.

This clonotype was observed a handful of times. The rearrangement uses TRBV27 and TRBJ2-7; D ambiguous. The CDR3 totals 16 residues. V lost 5 bases, J lost 4 bases, and 21 bases lay in between. Germline values: CDR1 MNHEY, CDR2 SMNVEV (reference sequence). CDR3 bases: TGTGCCAGCAGTGAGTACAACGTGGGCTTACCTTACGAGCAGTACTTC. Its translation is CASSEYNVGLPYEQYF.

This clonotype was picked up many times. The chain has TRBV5-1 and TRBJ2-7; D uncertain. The CDR3 runs 13 residues. Per the germline V gene, CDR1 is SGHRS and CDR2 is YFSETQ. Trimming cost V 5 bases and J 0 bases, with 9 bases left between them. The CDR3 nucleotides are TGCGCCAGCAGGAGGCCTAGCTCCTACGAGCAGTACTTC. Residues: CASRRPSSYEQYF.

The V call is TRBV16, the J call TRBJ1-2; D uncertain. The CDR3 contains 15 residues. V was clipped by 0 bases and J by 2 bases, with 10 bases between them. The germline V gene has CDR1 KGHSY and CDR2 FQNENV. CDR3 region: CASSQSTGENYGYTF. CDR3 coding DNA: TGTGCCAGCAGCCAATCGACTGGAGAGAACTATGGCTACACCTTC.

The sample holds a few counts of this clonotype. The chain employs TRBV6-5 and TRBJ2-7; 14 nucleotides match TRBD2. V was pared by 0 bases and J by 4 bases, with 5 bases of the junction left unmatched. The germline V gene has CDR1 MNHEY and CDR2 SVGAGI. The CDR3 loop spans 17 amino acids. In DNA form, the CDR3 reads TGTGCCAGCAGTTACTCCCGGACTAGCGGGGGGTTATACGAGCAGTACTTC. Its translation is CASSYSRTSGGLYEQYF.

Only a few counts were recorded for this clonotype. One end of the junction fails to match germline, which may point to a read error. The chain uses TRBV20-1 and TRBJ2-1; 8 nucleotides line up with TRBD2. Germline loops: CDR1 DFQATT, CDR2 SNEGSKA (reference sequence). The CDR3 has 15 residues. The CDR3 nucleotides are TGCAGTGCTAGAGATCGGGGGGGCTCCTTCAATGAGCAGTTCTTC. Translated: CSARDRGGSFNEQFF.

This clonotype appeared many times. V gene TRBV6-4 combines with J gene TRBJ2-3; TRBD1 matches at 10 bases. The CDR3 has 17 amino acids. J lost 4 bases, V lost 0 bases, and 7 bases had no gene match. Germline CDR1 and CDR2: MRHNA and SNTAGT. The CDR3 nucleotides read TGTGCCAGCAGTGACTCGATTCCGGGACAGGGGTCAGATACGCAGTATTTT. Its protein is CASSDSIPGQGSDTQYF.

This sequence joins TRBV5-5 and TRBJ2-1; a weak D match, TRBD1 (6 bases). V was trimmed by 5 bases and J by 2 bases, leaving 20 bases between them. The V gene's germline CDR1 is SGHKS and CDR2 YYEKEE (reference sequence). The CDR3 length is 17 residues. CDR3 nucleotide sequence: TGTGCCAGCAGTTTCGGACAGACCGTATCCCCCTACAATGAGCAGTTCTTC. Translated, it gives CASSFGQTVSPYNEQFF. The whole variable domain, filled in from reference TRBV5-5 and TRBJ2-1, reads DAGVTQSPTHLIKTRGQQVTLRCSPISGHKSVSWYQQVLGQGPQFIFQYYEKEERGRGNFPDRFSARQFPNYSSELNVNALLLGDSALYLCASSFGQTVSPYNEQFFGPGTRLTVL.

The chain carries TRBV20-1 and TRBJ2-3, with D possibly being TRBD1 (6 bases). This CDR3 region has 14 residues. Looked up from germline, CDR1 is DFQATT and CDR2 is SNEGSKA (reference sequence). Trimming stripped 6 bases from V and 0 bases from J, with 13 bases between. The CDR3 region has the DNA TGCAGTGCCGTCTTGGGGGCTAGCACAGATACGCAGTATTTT. Protein: CSAVLGASTDTQYF.

This clonotype has more than one count but fewer than ten. The rearrangement joins TRBV12-3 or TRBV12-4 to TRBJ1-5; D ambiguous. With 6 bases removed from V and 2 bases from J, the gap between germline ends came to 14 bases. The CDR3 runs to 15 residues. This CDR3 reads CASRSPGEGNQPQHF. The CDR3 DNA is TGTGCCAGCAGATCACCGGGCGAAGGCAATCAGCCCCAGCATTTT.

This clonotype was seen a handful of times. V usage is TRBV20-1 and J usage is TRBJ1-2; no clear D. CDR1 and CDR2 (germline): DFQATT, SNEGSKA (reference sequence). The CDR3 totals 12 residues. V shed 0 bases and J shed 4 bases, with 6 bases lying between them. The CDR3 is CSAREFTYGYTF. CDR3 nucleotide sequence: TGCAGTGCTAGAGAATTCACCTATGGCTACACCTTC.

V usage is TRBV25-1 and J usage is TRBJ1-1; 10 bases are shared with TRBD1. Germline-derived CDR1 and CDR2 are MGHDK and SYGVNS. The CDR3 sequence is 15 residues long. The V and J ends lost 8 bases and 3 bases, in that order; junction bases with no gene match: 9. CDR3: CASLSTGTGDTEAFF. For the CDR3, the DNA is TGTGCCAGCCTAAGTACTGGGACAGGGGACACTGAAGCTTTCTTT.

The chain's CDR3 is CASSLVGLPTGGPRNEQFF. In nucleotides, the CDR3 is TGCGCCAGCAGCTTGGTCGGACTTCCCACGGGAGGGCCAAGAAATGAGCAGTTCTTC. The rearrangement uses TRBV5-1 and TRBJ2-1; 8 bases are a match to TRBD2. The CDR3 loop spans 19 amino acids. V lost 0 bases to trimming and J lost 7 bases; unmatched junction nucleotides: 18. Germline CDR1 SGHRS, CDR2 YFSETQ.

This chain joins TRBV6-5 and TRBJ2-2; 12 nucleotides agree with TRBD2. Per the germline V gene, CDR1 is MNHEY and CDR2 is SVGAGI. The J segment lost 5 bases and the V segment lost 6 bases, leaving 7 bases of the junction unmatched. The CDR3 spans 16 residues. CDR3 residues: CASSDLAGGYTGELFF. Written as DNA, the CDR3 is TGTGCCAGCAGCGATCTAGCGGGGGGGTATACCGGGGAGCTGTTTTTT.

This chain joins TRBV5-1 and TRBJ2-1; D may be TRBD2 (6 bases). This CDR3 is 17 amino acids long. The germline gives CDR1 SGHRS, CDR2 YFSETQ. Trimming pared 0 bases from V and 2 bases from J, leaving 15 bases between. Here the CDR3 reads CASSLDLSGLTYNEQFF. The CDR3 region has the DNA TGCGCCAGCAGCTTGGACCTCAGCGGGCTAACCTACAATGAGCAGTTCTTC.

The rearrangement links TRBV27 to TRBJ1-2; D uncertain. The germline V gene has CDR1 MNHEY and CDR2 SMNVEV (reference sequence). Trimming stripped 5 bases from V and 3 bases from J, with 16 bases between. The CDR3 is 15 amino acids. CDR3 protein: CASSPWPTSDYGYTF. CDR3 coding DNA: TGTGCCAGCAGTCCCTGGCCTACCTCAGACTATGGCTACACCTTC.

The chain is built from TRBV20-1 and TRBJ2-1; TRBD2 agrees at 10 bases. Trimming took 6 bases from V and 4 from J; bases not matched to a gene: 12. This CDR3 comprises 16 residues. The germline V gene encodes CDR1 DFQATT and CDR2 SNEGSKA (reference sequence). The CDR3 DNA is TGCAGTGCGCCAAGCAGGACTAGCGGAGATTACAATGAGCAGTTCTTC. Translated, it gives CSAPSRTSGDYNEQFF.

The chain combines TRBV6-5 with TRBJ1-2, with TRBD1 matching 12 bases. The CDR3 has 16 amino acids. Germline V gene sequence: CDR1 MNHEY, CDR2 SVGAGI. V was clipped by 6 bases and J by 6 bases; unmatched bases: 11. The CDR3 region is CASRPHQGQGAHGYTF. In DNA form, the CDR3 reads TGTGCCAGCAGACCTCATCAGGGACAGGGGGCGCATGGCTACACCTTC.

The chain carries TRBV2 and TRBJ1-5, with a weak D call TRBD1 (5 bases). The CDR3 is made up of 14 amino acids. Germline V lookup: CDR1 SNHLY, CDR2 FYNNEI. Trimming shortened V by 9 bases and J by 0 bases, and 12 bases separated the two germline ends. The CDR3 DNA sequence: TGTGCCAGTCAGGGTCTGGTTAGCAATCAGCCCCAGCATTTT. It encodes CASQGLVSNQPQHF.

This chain joins TRBV29-1 and TRBJ2-7; TRBD1 is a possible D gene (5 bases). The ends were cut back, 4 bases at V and 7 bases at J, with 17 bases in the middle. CDR1 and CDR2 from the germline V gene are SQVTM and ANQGSEA. CDR3 length: 13 amino acids. CDR3 region: CSVGVQGQGEQYF. For the CDR3, the DNA is TGCAGCGTTGGGGTCCAGGGCCAGGGAGAGCAGTACTTC.

This rearrangement joins TRBV7-3 to TRBJ2-5; a possible D gene is TRBD2 (5 bases). Trimming removed 5 bases at V and 5 bases at J, with 12 bases between. The CDR3 consists of 13 residues. The germline V gene encodes CDR1 SGHTA and CDR2 FQGTGA. The CDR3 DNA is TGTGCCAGCAGCCCTCGGGGTATCGAGACCCAGTACTTC. Protein product: CASSPRGIETQYF. The full variable domain, its missing parts supplied by reference TRBV7-3 and TRBJ2-5, is GAGVSQTPSNKVTEKGKYVELRCDPISGHTALYWYRQSLGQGPEFLIYFQGTGAADDSGLPNDRFFAVRPEGSVSTLKIQRTERGDSAVYLCASSPRGIETQYFGPGTRLLVL.

V is TRBV30 and J is TRBJ2-7; D gene ambiguous. Trimming pared 2 bases from V and 2 bases from J, leaving 10 bases between. The CDR3 is 13 amino acids. Germline V gene data show CDR1 as GTSNPN and CDR2 as SVGIG (reference sequence). DNA for the CDR3: TGTGCCTGGAGTCGGCAGTGGACCTACGAGCAGTACTTC. Residues: CAWSRQWTYEQYF.

This clonotype came up many times. The rearrangement uses TRBV7-2 and TRBJ1-1; TRBD1 is a possible D gene (6 bases). CDR3 length: 14 amino acids. V was shortened by 0 bases and J by 8 bases, with 13 bases between the two germline ends. Per germline, CDR1 SGHTA and CDR2 FQGNSA. CDR3 region: CASSLAGTGWEAFF. The CDR3, as DNA: TGTGCCAGCAGCTTAGCTGGTACAGGGTGGGAAGCTTTCTTT.